What follows describes a single TCR beta chain. These data originate in a study of blood T cell repertoires in COVID-19. Turning to the study itself: Acute and convalescent COVID-19 specimens originated in the United States, Italy and Spain.

V was pared by 0 bases and J by 1 base, with 10 bases between. Germline V CDR1 and CDR2: SGHAT, FQNNGV. The CDR3 has 16 residues. Participants' reported clinical history set cohort assignment. Two negative PCRs, clearance, or symptom resolution were required of recovered Cohort 3 donors. Authors' methods: Nucleated cell number was recorded as an estimate derived from reference gene primer amplification. The assay was immunoSEQ multiplex PCR, and TCRdb's table has in-frame clones only and misses some. The V and J calls and clone size come from that table; D and trimming were worked out from the DNA. The sample records around 310,000 clones, over 70% being singletons.

The V call is TRBV11-2, the J call TRBJ2-1; D may be TRBD2 (7 bases). The sequenced sample was PBMCs or T cells enriched from blood (not recorded which). The sequence came from a man under 40 who had recovered from COVID-19. This CDR3 is CASSLEGGPSYNEQFF. CDR3 nucleotide sequence: TGTGCCAGCAGCTTAGAGGGGGGGCCTTCCTACAATGAGCAGTTCTTC. Using reference TRBV11-2 and TRBJ2-1 for the parts outside the CDR3, the full variable domain is EAGVAQSPRYKIIEKRQSVAFWCNPISGHATLYWYQQILGQGPKLLIQFQNNGVVDDSQLPKDRFSAERLKGVDSTLKIQPAKLEDSAVYLCASSLEGGPSYNEQFFGPGTRLTVL.